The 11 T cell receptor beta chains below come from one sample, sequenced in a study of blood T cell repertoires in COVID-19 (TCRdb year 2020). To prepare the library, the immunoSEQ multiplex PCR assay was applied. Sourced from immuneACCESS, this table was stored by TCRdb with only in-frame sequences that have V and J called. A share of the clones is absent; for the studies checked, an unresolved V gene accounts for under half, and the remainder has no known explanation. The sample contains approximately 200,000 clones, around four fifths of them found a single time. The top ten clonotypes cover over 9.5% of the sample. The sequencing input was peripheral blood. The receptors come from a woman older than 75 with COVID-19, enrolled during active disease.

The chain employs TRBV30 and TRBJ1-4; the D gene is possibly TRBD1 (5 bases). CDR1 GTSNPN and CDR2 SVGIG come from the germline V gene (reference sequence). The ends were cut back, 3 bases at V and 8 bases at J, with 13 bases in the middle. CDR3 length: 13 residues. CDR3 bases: TGTGCCTGGAGAGATGGGGGGAGGGAAAAACTGTTTTTT. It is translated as CAWRDGGREKLFF.

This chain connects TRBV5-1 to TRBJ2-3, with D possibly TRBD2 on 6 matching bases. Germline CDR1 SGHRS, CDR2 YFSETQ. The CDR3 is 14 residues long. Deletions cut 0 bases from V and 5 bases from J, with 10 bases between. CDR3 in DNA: TGCGCCAGCAGCTTGGATGGGGGGAAAGATACGCAGTATTTT. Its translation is CASSLDGGKDTQYF. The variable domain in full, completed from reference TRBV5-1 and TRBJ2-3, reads KAGVTQTPRYLIKTRGQQVTLSCSPISGHRSVSWYQQTPGQGLQFLFEYFSETQRNKGNFPGRFSGRQFSNSRSEMNVSTLELGDSALYLCASSLDGGKDTQYFGPGTRLTVL.

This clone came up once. For the CDR3, the DNA is TGTGCCAGCAGTTCAGACAGGTCTCTAGCCAAAAACATTCAGTACTTC. Its protein product is CASSSDRSLAKNIQYF. The chain is built from TRBV28 and TRBJ2-4; D may be TRBD1 (6 bases). The V gene lost 4 bases and the J gene lost 0 bases, with 13 bases spanning the gap. Germline V lookup: CDR1 MDHEN, CDR2 SYDVKM. The CDR3 consists of 16 residues.

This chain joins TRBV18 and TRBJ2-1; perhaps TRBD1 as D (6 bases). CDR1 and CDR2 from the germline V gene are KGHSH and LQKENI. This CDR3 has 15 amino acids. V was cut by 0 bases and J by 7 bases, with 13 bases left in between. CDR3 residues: CASSPPQGRWNEQFF. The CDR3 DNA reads TGTGCCAGCTCACCACCCCAGGGGCGGTGGAATGAGCAGTTCTTC.

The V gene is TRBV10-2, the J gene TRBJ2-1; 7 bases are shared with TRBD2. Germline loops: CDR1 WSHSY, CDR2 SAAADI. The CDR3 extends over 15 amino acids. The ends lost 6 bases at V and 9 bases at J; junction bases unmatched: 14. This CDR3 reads CASSRPGTTLAEQFF. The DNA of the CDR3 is TGCGCCAGCAGCCGTCCCGGGACTACCCTCGCTGAGCAGTTCTTC.

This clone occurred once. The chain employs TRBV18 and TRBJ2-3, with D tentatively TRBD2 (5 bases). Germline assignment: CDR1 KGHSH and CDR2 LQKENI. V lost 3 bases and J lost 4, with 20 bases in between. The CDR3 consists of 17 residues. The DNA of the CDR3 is TGTGCCAGCTCACCTAGTCCCGGGATCAATGGCGCAGATACGCAGTATTTT. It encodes CASSPSPGINGADTQYF.

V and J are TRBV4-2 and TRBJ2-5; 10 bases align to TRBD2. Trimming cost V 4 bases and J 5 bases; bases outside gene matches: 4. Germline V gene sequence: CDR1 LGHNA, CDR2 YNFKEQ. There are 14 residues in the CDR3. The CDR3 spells CASSPGTSVETQYF. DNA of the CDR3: TGTGCCAGCAGCCCGGGGACTAGCGTGGAGACCCAGTACTTC.

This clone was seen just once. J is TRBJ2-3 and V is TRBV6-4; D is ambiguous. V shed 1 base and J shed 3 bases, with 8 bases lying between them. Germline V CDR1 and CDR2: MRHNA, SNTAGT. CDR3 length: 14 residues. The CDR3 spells CASSDFPRTDTQYF. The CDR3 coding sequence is TGTGCCAGCAGTGACTTTCCCAGGACAGATACGCAGTATTTT.

In nucleotides, the CDR3 is TGTGCCAGCAGCCCGGGGACAGGCACTGAAGCTTTCTTT. This sequence encodes CASSPGTGTEAFF. The chain uses TRBV7-2 and TRBJ1-1, with TRBD1 matching over 8 bases. This CDR3 comprises 13 residues. Germline V lookup: CDR1 SGHTA, CDR2 FQGNSA. V lost 5 bases and J lost 4; bases outside the gene matches: 3.

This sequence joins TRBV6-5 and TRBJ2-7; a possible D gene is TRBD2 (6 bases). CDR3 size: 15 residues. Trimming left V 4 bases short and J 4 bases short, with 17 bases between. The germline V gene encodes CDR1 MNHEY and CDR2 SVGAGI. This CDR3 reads CASSSAGTEKYEQYF. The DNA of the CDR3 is TGTGCCAGCAGTTCCGCCGGGACTGAGAAGTACGAGCAGTACTTC.

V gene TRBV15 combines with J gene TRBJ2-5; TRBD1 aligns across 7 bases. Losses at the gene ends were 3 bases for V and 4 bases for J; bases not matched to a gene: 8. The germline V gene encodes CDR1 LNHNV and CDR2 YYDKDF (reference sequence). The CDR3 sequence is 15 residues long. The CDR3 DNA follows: TGTGCCACCAGCAGCGATAACAGGGGTGCAGAGACCCAGTACTTC. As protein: CATSSDNRGAETQYF.